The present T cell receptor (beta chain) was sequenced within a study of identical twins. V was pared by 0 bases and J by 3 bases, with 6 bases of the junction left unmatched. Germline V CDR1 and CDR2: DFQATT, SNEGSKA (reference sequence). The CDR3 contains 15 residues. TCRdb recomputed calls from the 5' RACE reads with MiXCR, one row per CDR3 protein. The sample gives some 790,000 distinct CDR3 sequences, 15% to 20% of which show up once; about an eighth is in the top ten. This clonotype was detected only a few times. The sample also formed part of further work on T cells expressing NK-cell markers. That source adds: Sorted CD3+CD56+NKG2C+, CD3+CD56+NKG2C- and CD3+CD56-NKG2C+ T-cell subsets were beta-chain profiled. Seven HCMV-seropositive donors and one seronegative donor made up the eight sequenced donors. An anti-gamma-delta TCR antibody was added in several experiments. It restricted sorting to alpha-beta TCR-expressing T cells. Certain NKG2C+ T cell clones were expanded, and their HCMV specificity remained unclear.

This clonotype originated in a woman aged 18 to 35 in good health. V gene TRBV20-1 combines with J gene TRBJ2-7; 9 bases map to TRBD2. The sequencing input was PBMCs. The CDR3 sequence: CSARDRLAGIYEQYF. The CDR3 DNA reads TGCAGTGCTAGAGATCGGCTAGCGGGGATCTACGAGCAGTACTTC.